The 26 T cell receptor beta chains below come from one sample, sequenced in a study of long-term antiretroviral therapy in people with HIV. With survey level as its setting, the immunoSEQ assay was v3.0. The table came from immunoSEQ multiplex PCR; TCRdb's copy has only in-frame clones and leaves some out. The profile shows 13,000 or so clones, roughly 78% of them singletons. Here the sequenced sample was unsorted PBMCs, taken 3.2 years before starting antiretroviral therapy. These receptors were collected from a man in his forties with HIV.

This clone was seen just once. The CDR3 sequence is CASSTGQGFDTGELFF. The CDR3 region has the DNA TGTGCCAGCAGCACTGGACAGGGATTTGACACCGGGGAGCTGTTTTTT. This sequence joins TRBV9 and TRBJ2-2, with 8 nucleotides matching TRBD1. CDR3 length equals 16 residues. V shed 4 bases and J 3 bases; nucleotides not matched to a gene: 8. Germline CDR1 and CDR2: SGDLS and YYNGEE. The full variable domain, with the rest looked up from reference TRBV9 and TRBJ2-2, is DSGVTQTPKHLITATGQRVTLRCSPRSGDLSVYWYQQSLDQGLQFLIQYYNGEERAKGNILERFSAQQFPDLHSELNLSSLELGDSALYFCASSTGQGFDTGELFFGEGSRLTVL.

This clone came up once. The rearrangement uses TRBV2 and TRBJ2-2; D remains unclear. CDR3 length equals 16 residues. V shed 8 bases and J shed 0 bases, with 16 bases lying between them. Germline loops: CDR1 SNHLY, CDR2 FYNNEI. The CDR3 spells CASLALWPSNTGELFF. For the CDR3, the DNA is TGTGCCAGCCTTGCTTTGTGGCCGTCGAACACCGGGGAGCTGTTTTTT.

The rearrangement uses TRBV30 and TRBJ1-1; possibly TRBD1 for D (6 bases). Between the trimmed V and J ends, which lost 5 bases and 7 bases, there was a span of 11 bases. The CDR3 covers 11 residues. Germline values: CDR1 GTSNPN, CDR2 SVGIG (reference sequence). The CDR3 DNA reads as TGTGCCTGGCAGGGGTTAGGTGAAGCTTTCTTT. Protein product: CAWQGLGEAFF.

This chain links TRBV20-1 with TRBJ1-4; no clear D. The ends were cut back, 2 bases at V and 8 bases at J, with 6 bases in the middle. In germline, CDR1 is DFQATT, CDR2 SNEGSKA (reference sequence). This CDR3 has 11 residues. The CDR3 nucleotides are TGCAGTGCTAGACTTAGGGAAAAACTGTTTTTT. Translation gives CSARLREKLFF.

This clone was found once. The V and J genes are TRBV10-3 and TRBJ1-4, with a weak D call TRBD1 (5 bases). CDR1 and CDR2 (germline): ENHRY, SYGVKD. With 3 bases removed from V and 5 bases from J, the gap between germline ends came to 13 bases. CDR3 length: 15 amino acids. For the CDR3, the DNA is TGTGCCATCAGTGACCCGAGGGGCCCGAATGAAAAACTGTTTTTT. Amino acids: CAISDPRGPNEKLFF.

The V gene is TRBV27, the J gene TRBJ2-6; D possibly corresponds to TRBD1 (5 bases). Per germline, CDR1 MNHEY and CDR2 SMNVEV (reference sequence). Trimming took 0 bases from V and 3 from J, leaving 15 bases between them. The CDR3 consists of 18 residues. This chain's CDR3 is CASSLSPSQVNGANVLTF. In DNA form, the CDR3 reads TGTGCCAGCAGTTTATCCCCCTCACAGGTTAATGGGGCCAACGTCCTGACTTTC.

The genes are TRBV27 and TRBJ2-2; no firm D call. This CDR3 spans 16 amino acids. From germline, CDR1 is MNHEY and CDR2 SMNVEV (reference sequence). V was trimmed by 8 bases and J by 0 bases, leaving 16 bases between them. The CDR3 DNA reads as TGTGCCAGCCAACCTGGTCGGATCGCGAACACCGGGGAGCTGTTTTTT. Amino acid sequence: CASQPGRIANTGELFF.

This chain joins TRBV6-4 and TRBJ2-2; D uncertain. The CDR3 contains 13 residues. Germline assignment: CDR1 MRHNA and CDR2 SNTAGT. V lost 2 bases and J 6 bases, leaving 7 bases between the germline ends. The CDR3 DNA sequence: TGTGCCAGCAGTGACCCAAACTCCGGGGAGCTGTTTTTT. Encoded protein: CASSDPNSGELFF.

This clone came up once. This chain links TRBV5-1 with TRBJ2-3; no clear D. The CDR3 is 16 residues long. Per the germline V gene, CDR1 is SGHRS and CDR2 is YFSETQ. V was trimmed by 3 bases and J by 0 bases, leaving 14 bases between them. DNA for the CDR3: TGCGCCAGCAGCTCCGTAGGCAGGCCTAGCACAGATACGCAGTATTTT. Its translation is CASSSVGRPSTDTQYF.

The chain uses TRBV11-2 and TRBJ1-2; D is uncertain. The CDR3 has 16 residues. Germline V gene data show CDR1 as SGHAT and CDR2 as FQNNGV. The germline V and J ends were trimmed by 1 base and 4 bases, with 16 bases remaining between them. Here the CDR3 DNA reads TGTGCCAGCAGCTTAGGACAAACTCTGACCTTCTATGGCTACACCTTC. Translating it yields CASSLGQTLTFYGYTF.

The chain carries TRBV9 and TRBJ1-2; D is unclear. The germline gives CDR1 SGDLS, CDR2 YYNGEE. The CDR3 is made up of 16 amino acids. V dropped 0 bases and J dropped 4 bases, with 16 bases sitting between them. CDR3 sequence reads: CASSVGSGGHVYGYTF. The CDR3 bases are TGTGCCAGCAGCGTAGGGTCGGGTGGGCATGTCTATGGCTACACCTTC. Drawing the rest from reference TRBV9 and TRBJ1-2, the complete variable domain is DSGVTQTPKHLITATGQRVTLRCSPRSGDLSVYWYQQSLDQGLQFLIQYYNGEERAKGNILERFSAQQFPDLHSELNLSSLELGDSALYFCASSVGSGGHVYGYTFGSGTRLTVV.

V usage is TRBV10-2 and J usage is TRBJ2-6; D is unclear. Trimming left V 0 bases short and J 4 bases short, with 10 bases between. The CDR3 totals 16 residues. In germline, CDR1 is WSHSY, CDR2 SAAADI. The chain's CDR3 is CASSESRGTGANVLTF. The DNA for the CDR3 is TGCGCCAGCAGTGAGTCGCGAGGAACCGGGGCCAACGTCCTGACTTTC.

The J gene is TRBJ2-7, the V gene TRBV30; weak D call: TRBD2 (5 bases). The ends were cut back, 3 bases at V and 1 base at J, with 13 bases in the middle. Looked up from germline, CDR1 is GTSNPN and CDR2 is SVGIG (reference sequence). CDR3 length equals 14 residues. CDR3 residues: CAWRTPKRSYEQYF. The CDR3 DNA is TGTGCCTGGAGAACCCCGAAGCGGTCCTACGAGCAGTACTTC.

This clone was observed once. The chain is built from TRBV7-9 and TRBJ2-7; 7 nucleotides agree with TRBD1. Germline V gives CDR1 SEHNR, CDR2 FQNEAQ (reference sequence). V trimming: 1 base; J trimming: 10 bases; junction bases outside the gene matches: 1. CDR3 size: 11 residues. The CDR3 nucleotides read TGTGCCAGCAGCTTAGGGGACAGACAGTACTTC. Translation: CASSLGDRQYF.

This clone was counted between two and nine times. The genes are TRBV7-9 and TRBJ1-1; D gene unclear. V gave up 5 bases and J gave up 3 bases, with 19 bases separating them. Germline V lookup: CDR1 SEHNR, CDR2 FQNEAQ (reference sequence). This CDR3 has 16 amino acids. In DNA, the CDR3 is TGTGCCAGCAGCGACTTATTTCTCCGGGAGCACACTGAAGCTTTCTTT. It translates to CASSDLFLREHTEAFF.

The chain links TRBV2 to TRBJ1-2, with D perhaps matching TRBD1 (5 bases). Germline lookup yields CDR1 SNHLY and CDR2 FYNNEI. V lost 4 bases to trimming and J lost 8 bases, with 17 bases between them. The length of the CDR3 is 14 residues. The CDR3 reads CASSVGQGAGGYTF. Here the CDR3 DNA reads TGTGCCAGCAGTGTAGGGCAGGGAGCTGGGGGCTACACCTTC.

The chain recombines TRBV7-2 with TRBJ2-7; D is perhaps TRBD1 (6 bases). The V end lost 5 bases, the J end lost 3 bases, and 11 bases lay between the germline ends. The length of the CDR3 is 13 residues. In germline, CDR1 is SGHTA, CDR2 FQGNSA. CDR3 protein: CASSRYRDYEQYF. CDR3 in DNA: TGTGCCAGCAGCCGATACAGGGACTACGAGCAGTACTTC. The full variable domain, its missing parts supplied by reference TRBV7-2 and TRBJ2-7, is GAGVSQSPSNKVTEKGKDVELRCDPISGHTALYWYRQSLGQGLEFLIYFQGNSAPDKSGLPSDRFSAERTGGSVSTLTIQRTQQEDSAVYLCASSRYRDYEQYFGPGTRLTVT.

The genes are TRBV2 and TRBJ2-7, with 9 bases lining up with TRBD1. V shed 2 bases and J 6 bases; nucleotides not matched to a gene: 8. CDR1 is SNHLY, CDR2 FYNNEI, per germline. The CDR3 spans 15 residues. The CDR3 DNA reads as TGTGCCAGCAGTGAACGAGGGACAGGGATTGGCGAGCAGTACTTC. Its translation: CASSERGTGIGEQYF.

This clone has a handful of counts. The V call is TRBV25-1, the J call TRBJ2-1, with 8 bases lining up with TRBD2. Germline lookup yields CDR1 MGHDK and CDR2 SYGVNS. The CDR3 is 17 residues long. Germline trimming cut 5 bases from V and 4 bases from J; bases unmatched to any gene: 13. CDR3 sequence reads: CASSPSSGGHGYNEQFF. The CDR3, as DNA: TGTGCCAGCAGTCCATCGAGCGGGGGCCATGGGTACAATGAGCAGTTCTTC.

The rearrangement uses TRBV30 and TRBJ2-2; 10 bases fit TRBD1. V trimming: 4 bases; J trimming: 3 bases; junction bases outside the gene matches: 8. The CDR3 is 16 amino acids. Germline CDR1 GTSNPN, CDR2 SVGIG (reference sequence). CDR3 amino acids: CAWKPPDRGHTGELFF. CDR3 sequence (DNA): TGTGCCTGGAAGCCCCCTGACAGGGGGCACACCGGGGAGCTGTTTTTT.

The CDR3 spells CASSLTGGSFDTGELFF. CDR3 bases: TGTGCCAGCAGCTTAACGGGGGGGTCTTTCGACACCGGGGAGCTGTTTTTT. This sequence joins TRBV7-3 and TRBJ2-2; TRBD2 aligns across 7 bases. This CDR3 is built from 17 residues. The V and J ends lost 0 bases and 3 bases, in that order; junction bases with no gene match: 7. Germline V gene sequence: CDR1 SGHTA, CDR2 FQGTGA.

In DNA form, the CDR3 reads TGTGCCAGCTCACGACAGGAGAAGAACACTGAAGCTTTCTTT. Residues: CASSRQEKNTEAFF. The V and J genes are TRBV18 and TRBJ1-1; TRBD1 might be the D (6 bases). Germline lookup yields CDR1 KGHSH and CDR2 LQKENI. V lost 4 bases and J 1 base, leaving 10 bases between the germline ends. CDR3 length equals 14 residues.

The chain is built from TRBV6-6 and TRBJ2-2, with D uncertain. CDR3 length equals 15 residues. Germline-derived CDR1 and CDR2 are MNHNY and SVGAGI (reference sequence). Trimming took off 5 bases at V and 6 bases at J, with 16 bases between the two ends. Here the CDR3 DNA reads TGTGCCAGCAGTAGGACCATAAGTTCGTCCGGGGAGCTGTTTTTT. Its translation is CASSRTISSSGELFF.

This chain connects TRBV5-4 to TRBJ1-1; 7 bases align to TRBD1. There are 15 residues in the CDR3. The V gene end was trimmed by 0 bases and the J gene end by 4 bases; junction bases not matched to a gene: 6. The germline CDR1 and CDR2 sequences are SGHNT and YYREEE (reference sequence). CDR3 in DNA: TGTGCCAGCAGCTTGGGACAGGGCTTAGGCACTGAAGCTTTCTTT. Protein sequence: CASSLGQGLGTEAFF.

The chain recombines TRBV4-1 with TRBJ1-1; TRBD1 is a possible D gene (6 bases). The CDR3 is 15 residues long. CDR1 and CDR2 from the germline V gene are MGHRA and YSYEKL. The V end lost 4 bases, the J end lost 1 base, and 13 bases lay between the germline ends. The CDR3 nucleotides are TGCGCCAGCAGCCCAGTTCAGGGGAAGAACACTGAAGCTTTCTTT. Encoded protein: CASSPVQGKNTEAFF.

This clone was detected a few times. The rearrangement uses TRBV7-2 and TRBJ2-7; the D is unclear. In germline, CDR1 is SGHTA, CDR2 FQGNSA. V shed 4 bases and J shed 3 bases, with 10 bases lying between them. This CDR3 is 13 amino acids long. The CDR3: CASSSHIYYEQYF. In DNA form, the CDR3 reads TGTGCCAGCAGCTCACATATTTACTACGAGCAGTACTTC.